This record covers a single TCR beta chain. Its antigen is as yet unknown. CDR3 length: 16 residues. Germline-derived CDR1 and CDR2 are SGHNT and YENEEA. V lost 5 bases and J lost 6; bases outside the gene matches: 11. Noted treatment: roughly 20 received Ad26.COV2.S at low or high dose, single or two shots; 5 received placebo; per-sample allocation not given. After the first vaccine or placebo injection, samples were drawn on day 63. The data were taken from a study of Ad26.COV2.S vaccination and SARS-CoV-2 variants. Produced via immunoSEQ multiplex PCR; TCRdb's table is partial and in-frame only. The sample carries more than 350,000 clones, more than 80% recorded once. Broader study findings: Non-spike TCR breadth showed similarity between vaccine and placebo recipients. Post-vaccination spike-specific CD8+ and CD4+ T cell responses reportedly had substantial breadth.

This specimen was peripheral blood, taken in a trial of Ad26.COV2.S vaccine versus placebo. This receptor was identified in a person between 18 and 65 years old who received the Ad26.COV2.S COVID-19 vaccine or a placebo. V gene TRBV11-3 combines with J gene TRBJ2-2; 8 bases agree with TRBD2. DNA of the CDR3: TGTGCCAGCAGCCCACAAAGCGGGAGTTACCCCGGGGAGCTGTTTTTT. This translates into CASSPQSGSYPGELFF.